This TCR beta chain appears in the sequencing data of a study of blood T cell repertoires in COVID-19. Study details: COVID-19 samples collected from the United States, Italy and Spain covered acute and convalescent phases.

TCRdb keeps only in-frame clones here, not all; method: immunoSEQ multiplex PCR. The data hold roughly 110,000 clones, with approximately 88% observed a single time. The CDR3 is made up of 16 amino acids. The V gene's germline CDR1 is MGHRA and CDR2 YSYEKL. V lost 0 bases to trimming and J lost 8 bases; unmatched junction nucleotides: 7. This clone was counted only a few times. Sequenced: peripheral blood. This chain uses TRBV4-1 with TRBJ1-4, with TRBD1 matching 9 bases. The TCR sequence derives from a man aged 45-65 years with active or convalescent COVID-19. In DNA, the CDR3 is TGCGCCAGCAGCCAAGACACAGGGGGCGTCGGCGAAAAACTGTTTTTT. It translates to CASSQDTGGVGEKLFF.